Included here is one T cell receptor (beta chain) sequence, with context. Its antigen is unknown. The same CDR3 is also encoded by other DNA sequences in this sample. Without exception, sorted populations had purity beyond 98%. These data belong to a study of beta chain features in type 1 diabetes. The CDR3 has 12 residues. Per the germline V gene, CDR1 is MGHDK and CDR2 is SYGVNS. V lost 3 bases and J lost 1, with 0 bases in between. Expressed TCRB transcripts were sequenced after all isolated RNA was converted to cDNA. Some clones are missing from TCRdb's copy, which holds only in-frame ones; the method was immunoSEQ multiplex PCR. The data contain around 650,000 clones, 9.5% to 15% of them seen just once; the ten biggest clones take up around 0.12%. Study-level findings and limits: Comparison showed that naive, central memory and Treg TCRB repertoires appeared more similar among patients than among healthy donors. Shortening that was moderate but significant affected the TCRB CDR3s of Type 1 diabetes patients in all four CD4+ subsets.

Sequences were obtained from naive CD4+ T cells from blood. The origin of this receptor is a man aged 25 to 40 with type 1 diabetes. This rearrangement joins TRBV25-1 to TRBJ2-2, with D uncertain. The chain's CDR3 is CASSENTGELFF. CDR3 sequence (DNA): TGTGCCAGCAGTGAGAACACCGGGGAGCTGTTTTTT. The whole variable domain, filled in from reference TRBV25-1 and TRBJ2-2, reads EADIYQTPRYLVIGTGKKITLECSQTMGHDKMYWYQQDPGMELHLIHYSYGVNSTEKGDLSSESTVSRIRTEHFPLTLESARPSHTSQYLCASSENTGELFFGEGSRLTVL.